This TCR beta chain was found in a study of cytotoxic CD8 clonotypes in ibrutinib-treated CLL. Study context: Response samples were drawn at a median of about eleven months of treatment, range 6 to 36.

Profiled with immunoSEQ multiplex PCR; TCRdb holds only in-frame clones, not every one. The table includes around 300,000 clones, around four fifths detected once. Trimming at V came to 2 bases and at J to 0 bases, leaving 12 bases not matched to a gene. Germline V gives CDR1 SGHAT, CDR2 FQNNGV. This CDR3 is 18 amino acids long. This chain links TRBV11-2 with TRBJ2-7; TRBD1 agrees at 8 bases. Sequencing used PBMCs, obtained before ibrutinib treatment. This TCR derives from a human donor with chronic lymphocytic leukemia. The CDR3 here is CASSLKGQGPGASYEQYF. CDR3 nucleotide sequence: TGTGCCAGCAGCTTAAAAGGACAGGGCCCCGGGGCCTCCTACGAGCAGTACTTC.